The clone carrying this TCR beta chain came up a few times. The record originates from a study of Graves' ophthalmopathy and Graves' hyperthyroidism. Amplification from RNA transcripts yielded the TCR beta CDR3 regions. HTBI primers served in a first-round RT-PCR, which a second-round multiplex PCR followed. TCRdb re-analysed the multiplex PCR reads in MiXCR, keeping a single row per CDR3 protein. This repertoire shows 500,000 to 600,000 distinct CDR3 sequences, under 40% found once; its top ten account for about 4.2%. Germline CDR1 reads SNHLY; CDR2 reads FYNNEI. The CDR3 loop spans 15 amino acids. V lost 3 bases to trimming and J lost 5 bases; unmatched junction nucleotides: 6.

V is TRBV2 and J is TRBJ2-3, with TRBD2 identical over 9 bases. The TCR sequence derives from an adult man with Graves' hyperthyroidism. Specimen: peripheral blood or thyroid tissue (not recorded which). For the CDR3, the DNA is TGTGCCAGCAGTGATGCGGGGGGGACGGGAGATACGCAGTATTTT. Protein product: CASSDAGGTGDTQYF.